This T cell receptor (beta chain) was sequenced in a study of post-analysis software for immune sequencing data. Study-level findings and limits: Controls showed significantly higher normalized Chao1 diversity than did multiple sclerosis patients. The five TRBV segments detected at higher frequency in patients than in controls included TRBV5-6, TRBV5-1 and TRBV20-1. With F measure, samples from one preparation batch clustered together strongly.

As concerns this clonotype: What it recognizes is unknown.

This CDR3 is 14 amino acids long. The germline V gene encodes CDR1 SGHAT and CDR2 FQNNGV. V was cut by 4 bases and J by 4 bases, with 14 bases left in between. Tagging with unique molecular identifiers was a feature of the TCR beta cDNA libraries. Each batch of about 0.95 to 10 million T cells produced hundreds of thousands of cDNA molecules. TCRdb recomputed calls from the PCR reads with MiXCR, one row per CDR3 protein. The data contain approximately 570,000 distinct CDR3 sequences, 44% of them singletons. The rearrangement links TRBV11-2 to TRBJ2-7; D tentatively fits TRBD1 or TRBD2 (6 bases each). The sequence came from a girl between 5 and 17 years old with multiple sclerosis. The sequencing input was blood. The CDR3 region has the DNA TGTGCCAGCAGCTCGGGGGCAACAGGGTACGAGCAGTACTTC. It is translated as CASSSGATGYEQYF.